This T cell receptor beta chain was identified during a study of cytomegalovirus exposure and HLA in healthy donors. Study-wide results and limits: TCR beta sequences reportedly predicted most subjects' HLA-A and HLA-B alleles accurately. Earlier analysis yielded a pattern in which most TCR beta V segments were productive about 87% or about 30% of the time.

As to this clone: No antigen is known for it.

PCR amplification relied on 60 Vbeta primers (plus 13 Jbeta primers). The assay was immunoSEQ multiplex PCR, and TCRdb's table has in-frame clones only and misses some. This sample's table reports tens of thousands of clones. The germline CDR1 and CDR2 sequences are SQVTM and ANQGSEA. The CDR3 has 14 amino acids. V shed 6 bases and J shed 2 bases, with 16 bases lying between them. This clonotype was sampled from a man in his fifties or sixties in good health and CMV-seropositive. Sample: PBMCs. The chain combines TRBV29-1 with TRBJ1-1, with D tentatively TRBD1 (6 bases). CDR3 nucleotide sequence: TGCAGCGTGAGGACCAGGGGTAGCAACACTGAAGCTTTCTTT. The encoded protein is CSVRTRGSNTEAFF.